The following is a T cell receptor (beta chain) sequence with its context. No antigen is known for it. Specimens obtained from alopecia areata patients comprised lesional scalp punch biopsies and peripheral blood. The data stem from a study of CD8+ T cells in alopecia areata. Whole-study context: At a dose of 5 to 10 mg twice daily, oral tofacitinib was given to treated patients. Tofacitinib administration persisted for 6 to 18 months, succeeded by 6 months off drug. Findings of the study overall: Sequence data from scalp samples additionally include resident alphabeta T cells of normal skin.

There are 17 residues in the CDR3. With 4 bases clipped from V and 2 bases from J, the junction kept 7 bases outside the gene matches. Germline lookup yields CDR1 SEHNR and CDR2 FQNEAQ (reference sequence). RNA extraction and reverse transcription yielded cDNA as sequencing template. Using immunoSEQ multiplex PCR, the repertoire was profiled, and TCRdb retains in-frame clones only, with some absent. The sample has 130,000 to 150,000 clones; over 80% are singletons. The gene calls are TRBV7-9 and TRBJ2-2; TRBD2 matches 10 bases. This sequence was found in a human donor with alopecia areata. Sequences were derived from CD8+ T cells sorted from blood, sampled at week 0. The CDR3, as DNA: TGTGCCAGCAGCTCTCTAGCGGGGGCCGCCAACACCGGGGAGCTGTTTTTT. Translated: CASSSLAGAANTGELFF. The full variable domain, in which reference TRBV7-9 and TRBJ2-2 provide the parts outside the CDR3, is DTGVSQNPRHKITKRGQNVTFRCDPISEHNRLYWYRQTLGQGPEFLTYFQNEAQLEKSRLLSDRFSAERPKGSFSTLEIQRTEQGDSAMYLCASSSLAGAANTGELFFGEGSRLTVL.